Shown below are 13 T cell receptor beta chains from a single sample sequenced in a study of T-cell memory formation after mild COVID-19. TCRdb passed the 5' RACE reads through MiXCR, listing each CDR3 protein once. Of approximately 290,000 distinct CDR3 sequences listed, approximately 19% were seen once; the top ten hold 21%. Sequenced: PBMCs or a T cell subset sorted from them (not recorded which). The source is a young man who had mild COVID-19 (a few samples of this study predate the infection). Cell type and time point are not known.

The rearrangement uses TRBV7-3 and TRBJ2-1; 10 bases match TRBD2. Germline assignment: CDR1 SGHTA and CDR2 FQGTGA. This CDR3 region has 13 residues. The V segment lost 3 bases and the J segment 13 bases; nucleotides outside the gene matches: 6. This CDR3 reads CASSFKTSGPQFF. CDR3 in DNA: TGTGCCAGCAGCTTCAAGACTAGCGGGCCACAGTTCTTC.

The V call is TRBV7-2, the J call TRBJ2-1; 7 bases align to TRBD2. The CDR3 is 17 residues long. V was clipped by 5 bases and J by 5 bases; unmatched bases: 15. Germline V lookup: CDR1 SGHTA, CDR2 FQGNSA. In DNA, the CDR3 is TGTGCCAGCAGCCCCCACGGGCCCCGGACTAGGAACAATGAGCAGTTCTTC. This codes for CASSPHGPRTRNNEQFF.

This clonotype has at least ten counts. The chain's CDR3 is CSVRAGGPDTQYF. The CDR3 nucleotides are TGCAGCGTCCGAGCGGGGGGCCCAGATACGCAGTATTTT. J is TRBJ2-3 and V is TRBV29-1, with 9 bases fitting TRBD2. Germline values: CDR1 SQVTM, CDR2 ANQGSEA. V shed 6 bases and J 4 bases; nucleotides not matched to a gene: 5. CDR3 length: 13 amino acids.

This clonotype was seen only once. The chain uses TRBV7-8 and TRBJ1-2; D is undetermined. Trimming stripped 5 bases from V and 1 base from J, with 11 bases between. Germline V lookup: CDR1 SGHVS, CDR2 FQNEAQ. This CDR3 region has 14 residues. CDR3 in DNA: TGTGCCAGCAGCGCCAACCCTCTTAACTATGGCTACACCTTC. Translating gives CASSANPLNYGYTF. The whole variable domain, filled in from reference TRBV7-8 and TRBJ1-2, reads GAGVSQSPRYKVAKRGQDVALRCDPISGHVSLFWYQQALGQGPEFLTYFQNEAQLDKSGLPSDRFFAERPEGSVSTLKIQRTQQEDSAVYLCASSANPLNYGYTFGSGTRLTVV.

The J gene is TRBJ1-5, the V gene TRBV4-1, with D uncertain. The germline V gene encodes CDR1 MGHRA and CDR2 YSYEKL. This CDR3 comprises 15 residues. Trimming left V 3 bases short and J 6 bases short, with 15 bases between. CDR3 DNA sequence: TGCGCCAGCAGCCAGCACCTGGGAGGAGCTCAGCCCCAGCATTTT. Translation gives CASSQHLGGAQPQHF.

This clonotype was detected only a few times. The chain carries TRBV5-1 and TRBJ1-6; D is ambiguous. Germline V gene lookup returns CDR1 SGHRS and CDR2 YFSETQ. The CDR3 extends over 14 amino acids. The V and J ends lost 0 bases and 7 bases respectively, with 8 bases between them. This chain's CDR3 is CASSLEPGNSPLHF. DNA of the CDR3: TGCGCCAGCAGCTTGGAGCCGGGGAATTCACCCCTCCACTTT. The variable domain in full, with the rest retrieved from reference TRBV5-1 and TRBJ1-6, is KAGVTQTPRYLIKTRGQQVTLSCSPISGHRSVSWYQQTPGQGLQFLFEYFSETQRNKGNFPGRFSGRQFSNSRSEMNVSTLELGDSALYLCASSLEPGNSPLHFGNGTRLTVT.

CDR3 loop: CASSSWDSYEQYF. DNA for the CDR3: TGTGCCAGCAGTTCCTGGGACTCCTACGAGCAGTACTTC. The chain couples TRBV11-2 to TRBJ2-7; D uncertain. Trimming removed 6 bases at V and 0 bases at J, with 9 bases between. The CDR3 contains 13 residues. Germline V gene lookup returns CDR1 SGHAT and CDR2 FQNNGV.

The rearrangement links TRBV11-1 to TRBJ2-7; D uncertain. Germline loops: CDR1 SGHAT, CDR2 FQDESV (reference sequence). Trimming removed 5 bases from V and 0 bases from J, with 17 bases in between. This CDR3 comprises 16 residues. This chain's CDR3 is CASSTDLGISSYEQYF. For the CDR3, the DNA is TGTGCCAGCAGCACAGATCTGGGCATAAGCTCCTACGAGCAGTACTTC.

In DNA, the CDR3 is TGTGCCAGCAGGGGTCCGGTTAGGTTTTTT. This encodes CASRGPVRFF. The chain uses TRBV6-2 or TRBV6-3 and TRBJ2-2; unclear D gene. Trimming pared 6 bases from V and 16 bases from J, leaving 12 bases between. Germline-derived CDR1 and CDR2 are MNHEY and SVGEGT. This CDR3 is 10 amino acids long.

The chain employs TRBV20-1 and TRBJ2-3, with D perhaps matching TRBD1 (7 bases). Germline values: CDR1 DFQATT, CDR2 SNEGSKA (reference sequence). The V end lost 6 bases, the J end lost 3 bases, and 10 bases lay between the germline ends. CDR3 length: 12 residues. The CDR3 sequence: CSAQGGTDTQYF. CDR3 in DNA: TGCAGTGCCCAGGGGGGAACAGATACGCAGTATTTT.

This chain links TRBV7-9 with TRBJ2-7; D gene uncertain. Trimming left V 1 base short and J 10 bases short, with 11 bases between. CDR3 size: 12 residues. Germline lookup yields CDR1 SEHNR and CDR2 FQNEAQ (reference sequence). The CDR3 loop reads CASSLDVNPQYF. For the CDR3, the DNA is TGTGCCAGCAGCTTAGATGTGAACCCCCAGTACTTC.

This clonotype was counted between two and nine times. The rearrangement links TRBV4-2 to TRBJ2-3, with 8 bases aligning to TRBD2. This CDR3 is built from 18 residues. Looked up from germline, CDR1 is LGHNA and CDR2 is YNFKEQ. V was pared by 1 base and J by 3 bases, with 12 bases of the junction left unmatched. The CDR3 here is CASSQVIGGEVGTDTQYF. In nucleotides, the CDR3 is TGTGCCAGCAGCCAAGTAATCGGGGGGGAAGTTGGGACAGATACGCAGTATTTT.

The table lists this clonotype with a few counts. This chain uses TRBV9 with TRBJ2-7, with D hard to call. This CDR3 spans 12 amino acids. CDR1 is SGDLS, CDR2 YYNGEE, per germline. The V end was cut by 0 bases, the J end by 5 bases, with 6 bases between. CDR3 sequence: CASSVGTHEQYV. The CDR3 bases are TGTGCCAGCAGCGTAGGAACCCACGAGCAGTACGTC.